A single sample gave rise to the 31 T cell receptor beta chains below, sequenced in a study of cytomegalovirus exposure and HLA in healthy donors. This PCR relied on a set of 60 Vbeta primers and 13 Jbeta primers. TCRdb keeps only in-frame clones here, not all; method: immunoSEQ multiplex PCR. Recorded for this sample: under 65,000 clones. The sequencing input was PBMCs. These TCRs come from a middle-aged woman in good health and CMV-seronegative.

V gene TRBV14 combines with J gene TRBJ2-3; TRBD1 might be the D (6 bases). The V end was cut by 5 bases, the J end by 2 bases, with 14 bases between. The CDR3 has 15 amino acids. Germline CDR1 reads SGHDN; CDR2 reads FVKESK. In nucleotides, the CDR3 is TGTGCCAGCAGCACCCAACAGGGTGCCACAGATACGCAGTATTTT. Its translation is CASSTQQGATDTQYF.

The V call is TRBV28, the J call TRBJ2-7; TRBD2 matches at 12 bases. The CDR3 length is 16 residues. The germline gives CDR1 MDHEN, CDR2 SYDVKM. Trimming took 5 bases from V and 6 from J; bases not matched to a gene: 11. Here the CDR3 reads CASSLLTTSGSSEQYF. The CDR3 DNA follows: TGTGCCAGCAGTCTGCTAACGACTAGCGGGAGCTCCGAGCAGTACTTC.

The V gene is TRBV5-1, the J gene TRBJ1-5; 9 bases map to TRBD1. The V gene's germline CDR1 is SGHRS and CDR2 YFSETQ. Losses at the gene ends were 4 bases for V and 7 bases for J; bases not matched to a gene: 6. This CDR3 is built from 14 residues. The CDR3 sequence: CASSLTGGDQPQHF. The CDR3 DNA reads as TGCGCCAGCAGCCTTACAGGGGGCGACCAGCCCCAGCATTTT.

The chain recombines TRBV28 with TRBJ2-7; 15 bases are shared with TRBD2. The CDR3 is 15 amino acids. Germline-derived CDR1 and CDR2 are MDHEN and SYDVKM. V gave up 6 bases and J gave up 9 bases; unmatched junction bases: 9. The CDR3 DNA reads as TGTGCCAGCAGACCCCCCGGGACTAGCGGGAGGAGGCAGTACTTC. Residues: CASRPPGTSGRRQYF.

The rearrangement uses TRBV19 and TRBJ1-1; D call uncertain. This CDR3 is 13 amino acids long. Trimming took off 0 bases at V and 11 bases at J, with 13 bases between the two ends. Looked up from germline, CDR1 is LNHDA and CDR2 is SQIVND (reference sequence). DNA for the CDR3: TGTGCCAGTAGTATAGATCGTCGGGGTTCGGCTTTCTTT. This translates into CASSIDRRGSAFF.

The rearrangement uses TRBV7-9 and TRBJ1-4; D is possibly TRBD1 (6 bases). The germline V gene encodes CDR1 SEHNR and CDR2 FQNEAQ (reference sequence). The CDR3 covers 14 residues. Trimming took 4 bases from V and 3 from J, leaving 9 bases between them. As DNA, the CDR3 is TGTGCCAGCAGCTCCCGACAGGCTAATGAAAAACTGTTTTTT. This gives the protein CASSSRQANEKLFF.

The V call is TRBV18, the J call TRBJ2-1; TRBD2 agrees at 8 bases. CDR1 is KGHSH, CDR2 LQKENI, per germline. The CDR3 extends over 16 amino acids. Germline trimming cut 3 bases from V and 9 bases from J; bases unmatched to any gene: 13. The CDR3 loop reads CASSPIAGTGQAEQFF. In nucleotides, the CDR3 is TGTGCCAGCTCACCTATAGCGGGGACCGGCCAAGCTGAGCAGTTCTTC.

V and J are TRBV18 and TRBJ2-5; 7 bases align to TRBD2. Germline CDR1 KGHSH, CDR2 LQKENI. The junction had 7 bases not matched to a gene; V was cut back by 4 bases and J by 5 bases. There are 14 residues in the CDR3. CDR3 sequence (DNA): TGTGCCAGCTCACAAACGAGCGGGGACGAGACCCAGTACTTC. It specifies CASSQTSGDETQYF.

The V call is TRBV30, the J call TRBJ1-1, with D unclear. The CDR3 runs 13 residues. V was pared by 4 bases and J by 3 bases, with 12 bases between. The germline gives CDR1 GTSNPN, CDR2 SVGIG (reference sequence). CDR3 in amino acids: CAWKPQPHTEAFF. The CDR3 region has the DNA TGTGCCTGGAAACCACAACCCCACACTGAAGCTTTCTTT.

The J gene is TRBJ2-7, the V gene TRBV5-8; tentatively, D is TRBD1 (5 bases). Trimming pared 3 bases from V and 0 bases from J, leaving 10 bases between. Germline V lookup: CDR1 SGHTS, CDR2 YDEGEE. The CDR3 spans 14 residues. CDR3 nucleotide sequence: TGTGCCAGCAGCTCGCCAGGGTCCTCCTACGAGCAGTACTTC. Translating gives CASSSPGSSYEQYF.

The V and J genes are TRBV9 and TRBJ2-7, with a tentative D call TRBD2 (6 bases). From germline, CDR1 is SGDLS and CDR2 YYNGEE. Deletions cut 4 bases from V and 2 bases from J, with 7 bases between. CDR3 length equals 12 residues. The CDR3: CASSREPYEQYF. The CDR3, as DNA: TGTGCCAGCAGCCGGGAGCCCTACGAGCAGTACTTC. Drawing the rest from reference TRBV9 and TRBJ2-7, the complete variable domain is DSGVTQTPKHLITATGQRVTLRCSPRSGDLSVYWYQQSLDQGLQFLIQYYNGEERAKGNILERFSAQQFPDLHSELNLSSLELGDSALYFCASSREPYEQYFGPGTRLTVT.

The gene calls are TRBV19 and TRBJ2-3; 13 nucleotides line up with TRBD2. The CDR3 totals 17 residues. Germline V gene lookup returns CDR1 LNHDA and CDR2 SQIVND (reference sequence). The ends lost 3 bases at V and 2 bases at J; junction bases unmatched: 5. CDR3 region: CASSIPGLAGPTDTQYF. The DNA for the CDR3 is TGTGCCAGTAGTATCCCGGGACTAGCGGGGCCCACAGATACGCAGTATTTT.

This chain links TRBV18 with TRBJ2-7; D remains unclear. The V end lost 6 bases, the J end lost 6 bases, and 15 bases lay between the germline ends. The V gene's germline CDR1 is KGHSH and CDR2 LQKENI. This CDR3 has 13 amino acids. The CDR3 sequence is CASSPSTTLEQYF. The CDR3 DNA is TGTGCCAGCTCGCCCTCAACTACGCTCGAGCAGTACTTC.

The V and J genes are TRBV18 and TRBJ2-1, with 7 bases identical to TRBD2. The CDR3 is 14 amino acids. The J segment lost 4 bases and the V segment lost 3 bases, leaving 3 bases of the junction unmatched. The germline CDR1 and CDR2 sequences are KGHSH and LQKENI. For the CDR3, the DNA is TGTGCCAGCTCACCCAGGGAGGGGTACAATGAGCAGTTCTTC. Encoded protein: CASSPREGYNEQFF.

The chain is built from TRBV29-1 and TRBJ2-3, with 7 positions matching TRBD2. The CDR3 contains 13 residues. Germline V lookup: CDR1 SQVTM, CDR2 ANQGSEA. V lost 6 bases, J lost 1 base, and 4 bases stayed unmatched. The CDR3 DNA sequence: TGCAGCGTGGGGGGGATTGGCACAGATACGCAGTATTTT. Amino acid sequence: CSVGGIGTDTQYF.

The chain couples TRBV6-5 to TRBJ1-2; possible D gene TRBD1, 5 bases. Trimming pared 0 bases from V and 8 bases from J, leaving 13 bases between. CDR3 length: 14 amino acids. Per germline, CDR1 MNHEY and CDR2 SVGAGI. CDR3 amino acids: CASSYSGQTPGYTF. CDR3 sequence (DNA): TGTGCCAGCAGTTACTCGGGGCAGACCCCCGGCTACACCTTC.

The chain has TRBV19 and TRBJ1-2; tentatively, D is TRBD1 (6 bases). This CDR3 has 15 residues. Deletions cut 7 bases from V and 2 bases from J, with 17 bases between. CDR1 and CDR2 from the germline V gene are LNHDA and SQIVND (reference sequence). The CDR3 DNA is TGTGCCAGTAACCTGGACAGCGCGTTAAACTATGGCTACACCTTC. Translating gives CASNLDSALNYGYTF.

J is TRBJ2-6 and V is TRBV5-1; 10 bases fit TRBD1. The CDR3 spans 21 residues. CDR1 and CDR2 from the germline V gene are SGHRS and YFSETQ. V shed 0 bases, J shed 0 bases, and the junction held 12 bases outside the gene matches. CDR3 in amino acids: CASSLARFAGTGVSGANVLTF. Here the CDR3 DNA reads TGCGCCAGCAGCTTGGCCAGATTCGCCGGGACAGGGGTCTCTGGGGCCAACGTCCTGACTTTC.

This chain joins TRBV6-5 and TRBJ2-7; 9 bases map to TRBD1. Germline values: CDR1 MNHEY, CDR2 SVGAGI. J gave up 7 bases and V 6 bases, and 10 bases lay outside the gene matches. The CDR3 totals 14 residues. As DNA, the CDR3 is TGTGCCAGCAGGGGTCTACAGGGGGCAGAAGAGCAGTACTTC. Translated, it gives CASRGLQGAEEQYF.

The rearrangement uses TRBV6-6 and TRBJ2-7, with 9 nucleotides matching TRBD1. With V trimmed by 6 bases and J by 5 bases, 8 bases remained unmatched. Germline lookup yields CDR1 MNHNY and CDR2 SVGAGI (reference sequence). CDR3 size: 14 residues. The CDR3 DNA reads TGTGCCAGCAGAACTCCGGGACAGGGCCACGAGCAGTACTTC. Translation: CASRTPGQGHEQYF.

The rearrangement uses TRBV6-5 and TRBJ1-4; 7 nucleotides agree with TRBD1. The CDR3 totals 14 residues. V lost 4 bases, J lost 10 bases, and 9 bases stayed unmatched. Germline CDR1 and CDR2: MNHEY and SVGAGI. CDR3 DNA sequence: TGTGCCAGCAGTTCGACAGGGAATAAGGGAAAACTGTTTTTT. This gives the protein CASSSTGNKGKLFF.

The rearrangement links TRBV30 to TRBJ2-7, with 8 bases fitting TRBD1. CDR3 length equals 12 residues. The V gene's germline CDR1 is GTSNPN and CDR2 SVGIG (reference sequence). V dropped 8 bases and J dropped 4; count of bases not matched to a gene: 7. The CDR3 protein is CAGSGGEYEQYF. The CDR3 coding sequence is TGTGCCGGATCAGGGGGCGAGTACGAGCAGTACTTC.

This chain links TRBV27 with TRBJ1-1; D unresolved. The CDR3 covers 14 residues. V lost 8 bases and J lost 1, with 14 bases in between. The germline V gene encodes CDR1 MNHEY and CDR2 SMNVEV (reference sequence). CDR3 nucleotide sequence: TGTGCCAGCCGTGGTGAGGGCTGGAACACTGAAGCTTTCTTT. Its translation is CASRGEGWNTEAFF.

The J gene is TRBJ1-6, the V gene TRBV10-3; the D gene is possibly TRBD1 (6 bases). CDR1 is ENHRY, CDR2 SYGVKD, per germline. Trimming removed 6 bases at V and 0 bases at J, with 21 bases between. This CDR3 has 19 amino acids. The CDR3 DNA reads TGTGCCATCAGCCCTTGGGACACCGAGACCACCTCCTATAATTCACCCCTCCACTTT. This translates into CAISPWDTETTSYNSPLHF.

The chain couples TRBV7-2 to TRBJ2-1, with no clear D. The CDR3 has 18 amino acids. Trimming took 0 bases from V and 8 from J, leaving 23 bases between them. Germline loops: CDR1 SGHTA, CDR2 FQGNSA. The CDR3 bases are TGTGCCAGCAGCTTAGCTCTACGTGGAGTAGCCCCCTGGGATGAGCAGTTCTTC. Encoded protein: CASSLALRGVAPWDEQFF. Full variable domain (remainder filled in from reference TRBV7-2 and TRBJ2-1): GAGVSQSPSNKVTEKGKDVELRCDPISGHTALYWYRQSLGQGLEFLIYFQGNSAPDKSGLPSDRFSAERTGGSVSTLTIQRTQQEDSAVYLCASSLALRGVAPWDEQFFGPGTRLTVL.

As DNA, the CDR3 is TGCGCCAGCAGCCAAGACGAACGAGGGATCACAGATACGCAGTATTTT. This translates into CASSQDERGITDTQYF. This sequence joins TRBV4-1 and TRBJ2-3; tentative D call: TRBD2 (5 bases). The V end was cut by 0 bases, the J end by 2 bases, with 12 bases between. The CDR3 length is 16 residues. CDR1 MGHRA and CDR2 YSYEKL come from the germline V gene.

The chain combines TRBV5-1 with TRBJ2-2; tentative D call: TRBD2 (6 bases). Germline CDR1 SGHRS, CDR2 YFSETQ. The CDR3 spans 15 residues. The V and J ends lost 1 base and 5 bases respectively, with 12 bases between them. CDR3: CASSLPGEGTGELFF. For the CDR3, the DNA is TGCGCCAGCAGCTTGCCGGGGGAAGGGACCGGGGAGCTGTTTTTT.

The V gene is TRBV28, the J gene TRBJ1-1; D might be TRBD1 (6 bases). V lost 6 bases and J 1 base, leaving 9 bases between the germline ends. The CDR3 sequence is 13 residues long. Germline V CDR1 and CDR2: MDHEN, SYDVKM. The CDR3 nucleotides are TGTGCCAGCAGGTGGACAGCGAACACTGAAGCTTTCTTT. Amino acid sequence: CASRWTANTEAFF.

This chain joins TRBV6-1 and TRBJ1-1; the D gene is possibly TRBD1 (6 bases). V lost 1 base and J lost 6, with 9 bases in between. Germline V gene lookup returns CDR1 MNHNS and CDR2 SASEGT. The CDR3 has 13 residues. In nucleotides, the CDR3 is TGTGCCAGCAGTGAAGTGGGGGGGCCTGAAGCTTTCTTT. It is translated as CASSEVGGPEAFF.

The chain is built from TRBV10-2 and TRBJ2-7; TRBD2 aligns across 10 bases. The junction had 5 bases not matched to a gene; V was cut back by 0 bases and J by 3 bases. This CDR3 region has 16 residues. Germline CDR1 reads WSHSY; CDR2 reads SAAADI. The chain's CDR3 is CASSESASGSLYEQYF. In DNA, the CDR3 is TGCGCCAGCAGTGAGTCGGCTAGCGGGAGTCTCTACGAGCAGTACTTC.

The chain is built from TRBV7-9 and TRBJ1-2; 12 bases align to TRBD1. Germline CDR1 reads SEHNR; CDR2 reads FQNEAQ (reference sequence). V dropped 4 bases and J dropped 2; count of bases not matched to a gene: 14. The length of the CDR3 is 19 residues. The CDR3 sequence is CASSSWGTGGLGLNYGYTF. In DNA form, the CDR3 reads TGTGCCAGCAGCTCCTGGGGGACAGGGGGCCTGGGTTTGAACTATGGCTACACCTTC.